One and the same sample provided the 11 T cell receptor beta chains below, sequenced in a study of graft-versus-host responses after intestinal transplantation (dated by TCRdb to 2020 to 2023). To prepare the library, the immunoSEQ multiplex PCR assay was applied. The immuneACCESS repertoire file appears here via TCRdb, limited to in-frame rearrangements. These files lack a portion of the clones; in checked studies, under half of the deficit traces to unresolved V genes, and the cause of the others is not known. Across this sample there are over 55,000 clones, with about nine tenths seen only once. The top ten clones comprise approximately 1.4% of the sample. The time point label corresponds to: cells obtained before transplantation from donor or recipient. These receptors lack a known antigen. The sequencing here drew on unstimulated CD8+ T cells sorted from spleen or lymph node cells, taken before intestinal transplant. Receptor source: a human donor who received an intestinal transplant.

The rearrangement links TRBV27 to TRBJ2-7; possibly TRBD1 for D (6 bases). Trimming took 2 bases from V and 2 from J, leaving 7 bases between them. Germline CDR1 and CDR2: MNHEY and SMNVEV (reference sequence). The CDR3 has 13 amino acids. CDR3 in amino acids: CASSLGTTYEQYF. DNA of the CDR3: TGTGCCAGCAGTTTAGGGACAACCTACGAGCAGTACTTC.

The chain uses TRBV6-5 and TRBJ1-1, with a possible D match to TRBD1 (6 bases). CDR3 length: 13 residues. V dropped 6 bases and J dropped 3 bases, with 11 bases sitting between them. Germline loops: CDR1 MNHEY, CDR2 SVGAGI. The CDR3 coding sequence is TGTGCCAGCAGCCCACAGGGTCACACTGAAGCTTTCTTT. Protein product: CASSPQGHTEAFF.

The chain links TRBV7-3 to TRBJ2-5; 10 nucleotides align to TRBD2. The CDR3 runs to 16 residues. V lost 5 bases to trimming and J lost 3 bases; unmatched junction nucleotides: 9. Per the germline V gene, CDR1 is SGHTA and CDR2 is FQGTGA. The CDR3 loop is CASSPRTSGGEETQYF. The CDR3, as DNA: TGTGCCAGCAGCCCCAGGACCAGCGGGGGGGAAGAGACCCAGTACTTC.

CDR3 nucleotides: TGTGCCAGCAGCCCCACCCCGACTCCGTACCAAGAGACCCAGTACTTC. This translates into CASSPTPTPYQETQYF. This rearrangement joins TRBV5-6 to TRBJ2-5; D unclear. V gave up 4 bases and J gave up 0 bases, with 16 bases separating them. The CDR3 length is 16 residues. Germline lookup yields CDR1 SGHDT and CDR2 YYEEEE.

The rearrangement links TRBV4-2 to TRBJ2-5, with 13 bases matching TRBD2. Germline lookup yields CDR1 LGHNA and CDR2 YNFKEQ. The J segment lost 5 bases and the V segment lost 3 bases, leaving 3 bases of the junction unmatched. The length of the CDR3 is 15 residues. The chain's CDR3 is CASSQLLAGGETQYF. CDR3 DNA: TGTGCCAGCAGCCAGTTACTAGCGGGGGGGGAGACCCAGTACTTC.

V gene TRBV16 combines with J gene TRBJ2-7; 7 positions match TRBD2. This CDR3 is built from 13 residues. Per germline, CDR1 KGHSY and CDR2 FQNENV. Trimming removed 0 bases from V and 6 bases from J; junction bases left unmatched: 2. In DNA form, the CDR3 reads TGTGCCAGCAGCCAATCAGGCGGGGGCGAGCAGTACTTC. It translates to CASSQSGGGEQYF.

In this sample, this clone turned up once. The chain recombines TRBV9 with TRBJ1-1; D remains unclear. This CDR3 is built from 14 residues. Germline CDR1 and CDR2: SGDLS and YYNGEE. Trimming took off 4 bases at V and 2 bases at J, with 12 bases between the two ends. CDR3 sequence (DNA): TGTGCCAGCAGCCCCGCCCCGGGAAACACTGAAGCTTTCTTT. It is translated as CASSPAPGNTEAFF.

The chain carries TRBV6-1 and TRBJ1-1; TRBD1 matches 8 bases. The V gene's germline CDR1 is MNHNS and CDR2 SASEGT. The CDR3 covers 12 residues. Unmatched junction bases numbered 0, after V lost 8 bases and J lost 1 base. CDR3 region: CASDRGNTEAFF. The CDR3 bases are TGTGCCAGCGACAGGGGGAACACTGAAGCTTTCTTT.

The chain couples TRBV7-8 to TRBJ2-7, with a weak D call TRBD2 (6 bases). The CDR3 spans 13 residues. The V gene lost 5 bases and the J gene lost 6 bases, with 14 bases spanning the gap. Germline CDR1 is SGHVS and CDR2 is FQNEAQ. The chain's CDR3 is CASSEGLNCEQYF. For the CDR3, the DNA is TGTGCCAGCAGCGAGGGACTCAACTGCGAGCAGTACTTC.

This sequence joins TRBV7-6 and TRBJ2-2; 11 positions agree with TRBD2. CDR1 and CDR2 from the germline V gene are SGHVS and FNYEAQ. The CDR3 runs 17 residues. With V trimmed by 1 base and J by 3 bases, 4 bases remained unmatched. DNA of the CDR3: TGTGCCAGCAGCTTAGTACTAGCGGGGGCCTACACCGGGGAGCTGTTTTTT. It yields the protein CASSLVLAGAYTGELFF.

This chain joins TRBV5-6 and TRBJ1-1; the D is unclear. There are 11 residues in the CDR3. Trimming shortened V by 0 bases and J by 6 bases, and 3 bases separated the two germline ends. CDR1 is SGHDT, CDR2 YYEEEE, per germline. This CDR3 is CASSLASEAFF. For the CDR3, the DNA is TGTGCCAGCAGCTTGGCGTCTGAAGCTTTCTTT. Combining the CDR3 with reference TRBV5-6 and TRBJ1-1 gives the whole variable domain DAGVTQSPTHLIKTRGQQVTLRCSPKSGHDTVSWYQQALGQGPQFIFQYYEEEERQRGNFPDRFSGHQFPNYSSELNVNALLLGDSALYLCASSLASEAFFGQGTRLTVV.